This is a list of T cell receptor beta chains from one sample in a study of persistence of HIV-infected CD4 T cells. For these receptors, no antigen is known. Method: immunoSEQ multiplex PCR; TCRdb's copy keeps in-frame clones and lacks some. The data show tens of thousands of clones, around 80% seen once. The starting material was CD4+ T cells sorted from PBMCs after roughly 18-hour stimulation, obtained from a patient who received antiretroviral therapy. The receptors were gathered from an adult woman with HIV who was CMV-seropositive. CDR3s include the opening cysteine and the closing phenylalanine or tryptophan. A D gene is named only where the DNA matches it firmly. Clone size appears in some rows only: once, few, many, or a class for an expanded clone.

TRBV10-3,TRBJ1-2,.,.,CAISESGRAYGYTF,TGTGCCATCAGTGAGTCCGGCAGGGCCTATGGCTACACCTTC
TRBV9,TRBJ1-4,.,.,CASSVGEVGKLFF,TGTGCCAGCAGCGTAGGAGAGGTCGGAAAACTGTTTTTT
TRBV5-5,TRBJ2-1,.,.,CASSSDSLPSYNEQFF,TGTGCCAGCAGCTCGGACTCCCTCCCCTCCTACAATGAGCAGTTCTTC
TRBV27,TRBJ1-6,.,TRBD1,CASSPRQGSYNSPLHF,TGTGCCAGCAGCCCCCGACAGGGCTCCTATAATTCACCCCTCCACTTT
TRBV18,TRBJ1-5,once,.,CASSPGGRNQPQHF,TGTGCCAGCTCACCGGGGGGTAGAAATCAGCCCCAGCATTTT
TRBV18,TRBJ2-2,.,TRBD1,CASSPGQGNTGELFF,TGTGCCAGCTCACCGGGACAGGGAAACACCGGGGAGCTGTTTTTT
TRBV3-1/TRBV3-2,TRBJ1-2,.,.,CASSARHGYGYTF,TGTGCCAGCAGCGCCCGACACGGCTATGGCTACACCTTC
TRBV15,TRBJ1-4,.,.,CATSRSSSTNEKLFF,TGTGCCACCAGCAGATCCAGTAGTACTAATGAAAAACTGTTTTTT
TRBV9,TRBJ2-3,.,.,CASSVAKLGPSSTDTQYF,TGTGCCAGCAGCGTAGCTAAGCTAGGTCCCTCTAGCACAGATACGCAGTATTTT
TRBV27,TRBJ2-7,.,TRBD1,CASSSQGQGIYEQYF,TGTGCCAGCAGTTCTCAAGGACAGGGTATCTACGAGCAGTACTTC
TRBV27,TRBJ2-4,.,TRBD1,CASSLDRRGNIQYF,TGTGCCAGCAGTTTGGACAGGAGAGGAAACATTCAGTACTTC
TRBV7-9,TRBJ2-7,.,.,CASESLGQGIEQYF,TGTGCCAGCGAAAGTCTGGGGCAGGGAATCGAGCAGTACTTC
TRBV7-9,TRBJ2-6,.,.,CASSPPGDRISSGANVLTF,TGTGCCAGCAGCCCACCCGGAGACAGGATAAGCTCTGGGGCCAACGTCCTGACTTTC
TRBV2,TRBJ1-5,.,TRBD1,CASSTGGKVGQPQHF,TGTGCCAGCAGTACAGGGGGCAAGGTGGGACAGCCCCAGCATTTT
TRBV2,TRBJ2-1,.,.,CASSVPANYNEQFF,TGTGCCAGCAGTGTCCCCGCGAACTACAATGAGCAGTTCTTC
TRBV29-1,TRBJ2-1,.,TRBD2,CSVQTSGRADEQFF,TGCAGCGTCCAGACTAGCGGGAGGGCGGATGAGCAGTTCTTC
TRBV7-8,TRBJ1-2,.,.,CASSRSGTNYGYTF,TGTGCCAGCAGCCGATCGGGGACCAACTATGGCTACACCTTC
TRBV6-2/TRBV6-3,TRBJ2-1,.,.,CASSSQSYNEQFF,TGTGCCAGCAGTTCTCAATCCTACAATGAGCAGTTCTTC
TRBV2,TRBJ2-3,once,.,CASISRINTDTQYF,TGTGCCAGCATCAGCCGGATTAACACAGATACGCAGTATTTT
TRBV19,TRBJ1-1,once,.,CASTTGFMNTEAFF,TGTGCCAGTACCACAGGGTTTATGAACACTGAAGCTTTCTTT
TRBV5-1,TRBJ2-3,.,.,CASSSNVVGDTQYF,TGCGCCAGCAGCTCGAATGTCGTGGGGGATACGCAGTATTTT
TRBV28,TRBJ2-7,.,TRBD1,CASTVSGTGPYEQYF,TGTGCCAGCACCGTAAGTGGGACAGGACCCTACGAGCAGTACTTC
TRBV18,TRBJ2-7,.,.,CASSPPGFDGDEQYF,TGTGCCAGCTCACCACCTGGTTTTGATGGAGACGAGCAGTACTTC
TRBV18,TRBJ1-1,.,TRBD1,CASSPPRGQRNTEAFF,TGTGCCAGCTCACCACCTCGGGGACAGAGGAACACTGAAGCTTTCTTT
TRBV27,TRBJ2-3,.,.,CASSRGLTDTQYF,TGTGCCAGCAGTCGAGGGCTCACAGATACGCAGTATTTT
TRBV19,TRBJ2-7,.,TRBD2,CASSVLAGGDYEQYF,TGTGCCAGTAGTGTGCTAGCGGGGGGCGACTACGAGCAGTACTTC
TRBV5-1,TRBJ2-3,.,TRBD1,CASSILGGDRGTSTDTQYF,TGCGCCAGCAGCATCCTCGGAGGGGACAGGGGCACTAGCACAGATACGCAGTATTTT
TRBV7-2,TRBJ2-7,.,.,CASSLGAGAIYEQYF,TGTGCCAGCAGCTTAGGGGCAGGGGCAATTTACGAGCAGTACTTC
TRBV5-1,TRBJ1-2,.,.,CASSLAGGYGYTF,TGCGCCAGCAGCTTGGCCGGGGGCTATGGCTACACCTTC
TRBV21-1,TRBJ1-5,few,.,CASSKELDGQGHSNQPQHF,TGTGCCAGCAGCAAAGAGCTAGATGGGCAGGGACATAGCAATCAGCCCCAGCATTTT
TRBV20-1,TRBJ1-1,.,.,CSARANTEAFF,TGCAGTGCTAGAGCGAACACTGAAGCTTTCTTT
TRBV5-1,TRBJ1-6,once,TRBD1,CASRPSGQGAWPLHF,TGCGCCAGCAGACCCTCGGGACAGGGGGCTTGGCCCCTCCACTTT
TRBV28,TRBJ2-5,.,.,CASSLGGTGFQETQYF,TGTGCCAGCAGTTTAGGGGGCACAGGGTTCCAAGAGACCCAGTACTTC
TRBV5-1,TRBJ2-7,.,.,CASSKTEHYYEQYF,TGCGCCAGCAGTAAGACAGAACACTACTACGAGCAGTACTTC
TRBV6-2/TRBV6-3,TRBJ2-5,.,.,CASSISRGSGETQYF,TGTGCCAGCAGCATATCAAGGGGTTCGGGAGAGACCCAGTACTTC
TRBV7-2,TRBJ2-5,.,.,CASSPSSGGGQETQYF,TGTGCCAGCAGCCCCAGCTCAGGAGGAGGTCAAGAGACCCAGTACTTC
TRBV6-5,TRBJ2-7,.,.,CASSLQYTSEQYF,TGTGCCAGCAGTTTACAGTATACGTCGGAGCAGTACTTC
TRBV5-1,TRBJ1-1,.,TRBD1,CASSLGQGARYTEAFF,TGCGCCAGCAGCTTGGGACAGGGGGCTAGGTACACTGAAGCTTTCTTT
TRBV18,TRBJ1-1,.,.,CASSPETGERAFF,TGTGCCAGCTCACCCGAAACCGGGGAGCGAGCTTTCTTT
TRBV19,TRBJ2-1,.,.,CASSLGGIVPYNEQFF,TGTGCCAGTAGTTTGGGGGGCATAGTCCCCTACAATGAGCAGTTCTTC
TRBV7-2,TRBJ1-1,.,TRBD1,CASSSTGVGNTEAFF,TGTGCCAGCAGCTCCACAGGGGTGGGGAACACTGAAGCTTTCTTT
TRBV19,TRBJ1-2,.,.,CASKSGGADGYTF,TGTGCCAGTAAGTCCGGGGGCGCGGATGGCTACACCTTC
TRBV18,TRBJ1-1,.,.,CASSPPRRVGQSEAFF,TGTGCCAGCTCACCCCCCCGGAGGGTAGGGCAGAGTGAAGCTTTCTTT
TRBV5-4,TRBJ1-1,.,.,CASSLFQIEAFF,TGTGCCAGCAGTCTGTTTCAGATCGAAGCTTTCTTT
TRBV28,TRBJ2-6,.,.,CASSLSGANVLTF,TGTGCCAGCAGTCTCTCTGGGGCCAACGTCCTGACTTTC
TRBV6-1,TRBJ1-4,.,TRBD1,CASSERGTGNEKLFF,TGTGCCAGCAGTGAAAGGGGGACAGGGAATGAAAAACTGTTTTTT
TRBV5-1,TRBJ2-3,.,.,CASSLPGASTDTQYF,TGCGCCAGCAGCCTTCCGGGGGCTAGCACAGATACGCAGTATTTT
TRBV5-6,TRBJ1-2,.,.,CASSLRLDLGGYTF,TGTGCCAGCAGCTTGCGATTGGATTTGGGTGGCTACACCTTC
TRBV25-1,TRBJ1-1,.,.,CASSAGAVAFF,TGTGCCAGCAGTGCGGGGGCTGTAGCTTTCTTT
TRBV5-1,TRBJ1-6,few,.,CASSLEPWSSPLHF,TGCGCCAGCAGCTTGGAACCTTGGAGTTCACCCCTCCACTTT
TRBV24-1,TRBJ2-5,.,.,CATRDSTGETQYF,TGTGCCACCAGGGACTCGACCGGGGAGACCCAGTACTTC
TRBV11-3,TRBJ1-1,few,TRBD1,CASSLGRGDTEAFF,TGTGCCAGCAGCTTAGGCAGGGGGGACACTGAAGCTTTCTTT
TRBV11-3,TRBJ2-2,few,TRBD1,CASSYRGLETGELFF,TGTGCCAGCAGCTACAGGGGGCTGGAGACCGGGGAGCTGTTTTTT
TRBV18,TRBJ1-2,.,.,CASSPTGNYGYTF,TGTGCCAGCTCCCCCACAGGGAACTATGGCTACACCTTC